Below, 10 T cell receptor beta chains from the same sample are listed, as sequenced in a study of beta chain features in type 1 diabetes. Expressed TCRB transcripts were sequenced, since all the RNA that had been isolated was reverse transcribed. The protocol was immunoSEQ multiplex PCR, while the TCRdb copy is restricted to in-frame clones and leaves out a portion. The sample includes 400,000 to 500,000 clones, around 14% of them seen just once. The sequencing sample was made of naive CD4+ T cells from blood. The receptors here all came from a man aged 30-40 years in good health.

CDR3 residues: CAISVQGEKLFF. The CDR3 nucleotides read TGTGCCATCAGTGTTCAGGGAGAAAAACTGTTTTTT. The V call is TRBV10-3, the J call TRBJ1-4; perhaps TRBD1 as D (5 bases). The V gene lost 4 bases and the J gene lost 8 bases, with 8 bases spanning the gap. Germline-derived CDR1 and CDR2 are ENHRY and SYGVKD. CDR3 length: 12 residues.

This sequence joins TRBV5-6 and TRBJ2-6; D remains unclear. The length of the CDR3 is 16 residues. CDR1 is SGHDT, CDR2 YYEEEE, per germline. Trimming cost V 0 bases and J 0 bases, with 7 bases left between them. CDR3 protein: CASSLARFSGANVLTF. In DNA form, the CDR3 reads TGTGCCAGCAGCTTGGCCCGGTTCTCTGGGGCCAACGTCCTGACTTTC. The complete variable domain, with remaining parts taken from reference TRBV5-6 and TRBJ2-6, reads DAGVTQSPTHLIKTRGQQVTLRCSPKSGHDTVSWYQQALGQGPQFIFQYYEEEERQRGNFPDRFSGHQFPNYSSELNVNALLLGDSALYLCASSLARFSGANVLTFGAGSRLTVL.

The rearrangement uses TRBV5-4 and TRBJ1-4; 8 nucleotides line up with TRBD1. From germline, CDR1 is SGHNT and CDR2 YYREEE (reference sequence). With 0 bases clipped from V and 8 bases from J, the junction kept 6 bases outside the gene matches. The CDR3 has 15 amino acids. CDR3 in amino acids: CASSLAGQGGEKLFF. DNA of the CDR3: TGTGCCAGCAGCTTGGCCGGACAGGGAGGAGAAAAACTGTTTTTT.

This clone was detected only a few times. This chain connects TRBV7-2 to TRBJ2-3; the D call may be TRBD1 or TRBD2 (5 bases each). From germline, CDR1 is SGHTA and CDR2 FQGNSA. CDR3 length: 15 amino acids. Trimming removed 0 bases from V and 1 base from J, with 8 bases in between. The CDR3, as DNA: TGTGCCAGCAGCTTAGCGGGGGTGGGCACAGATACGCAGTATTTT. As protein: CASSLAGVGTDTQYF.

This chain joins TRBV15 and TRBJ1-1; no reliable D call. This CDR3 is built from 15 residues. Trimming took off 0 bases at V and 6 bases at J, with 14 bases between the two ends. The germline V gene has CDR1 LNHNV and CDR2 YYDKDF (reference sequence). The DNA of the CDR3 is TGTGCCACCAGCAGAGATTGGAGGAGTGCCGCTGAAGCTTTCTTT. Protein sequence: CATSRDWRSAAEAFF.

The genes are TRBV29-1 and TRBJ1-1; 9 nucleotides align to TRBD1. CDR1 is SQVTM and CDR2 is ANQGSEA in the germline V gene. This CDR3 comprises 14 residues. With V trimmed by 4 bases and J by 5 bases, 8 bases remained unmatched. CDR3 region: CSVGTGTGHTEAFF. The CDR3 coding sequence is TGCAGCGTTGGAACCGGGACAGGGCATACTGAAGCTTTCTTT.

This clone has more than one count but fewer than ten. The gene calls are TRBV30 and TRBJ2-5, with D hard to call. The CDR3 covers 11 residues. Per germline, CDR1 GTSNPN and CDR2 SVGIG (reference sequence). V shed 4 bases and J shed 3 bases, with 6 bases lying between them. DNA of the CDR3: TGTGCCTGGACTCCAGAAGAGACCCAGTACTTC. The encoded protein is CAWTPEETQYF.

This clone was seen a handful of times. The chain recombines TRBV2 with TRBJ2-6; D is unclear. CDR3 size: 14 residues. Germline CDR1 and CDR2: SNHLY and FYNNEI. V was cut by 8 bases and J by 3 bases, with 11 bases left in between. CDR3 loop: CASEVVRGANVLTF. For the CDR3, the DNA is TGTGCCAGCGAGGTGGTGCGTGGGGCCAACGTCCTGACTTTC.

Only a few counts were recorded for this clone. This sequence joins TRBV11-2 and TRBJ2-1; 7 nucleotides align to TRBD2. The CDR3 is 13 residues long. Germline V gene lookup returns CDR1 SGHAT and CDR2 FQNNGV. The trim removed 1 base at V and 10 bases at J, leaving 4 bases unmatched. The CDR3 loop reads CASSLAGGLEQFF. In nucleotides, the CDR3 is TGTGCCAGCAGCTTAGCGGGGGGTTTGGAGCAGTTCTTC.

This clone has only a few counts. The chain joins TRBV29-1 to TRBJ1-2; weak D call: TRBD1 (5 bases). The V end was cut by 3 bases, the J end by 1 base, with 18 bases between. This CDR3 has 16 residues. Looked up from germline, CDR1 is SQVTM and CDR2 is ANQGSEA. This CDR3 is CSVEPRQNDFNYGYTF. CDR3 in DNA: TGCAGCGTTGAGCCTCGACAGAATGACTTTAACTATGGCTACACCTTC. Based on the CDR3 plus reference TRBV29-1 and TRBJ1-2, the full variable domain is SAVISQKPSRDICQRGTSLTIQCQVDSQVTMMFWYRQQPGQSLTLIATANQGSEATYESGFVIDKFPISRPNLTFSTLTVSNMSPEDSSIYLCSVEPRQNDFNYGYTFGSGTRLTVV.